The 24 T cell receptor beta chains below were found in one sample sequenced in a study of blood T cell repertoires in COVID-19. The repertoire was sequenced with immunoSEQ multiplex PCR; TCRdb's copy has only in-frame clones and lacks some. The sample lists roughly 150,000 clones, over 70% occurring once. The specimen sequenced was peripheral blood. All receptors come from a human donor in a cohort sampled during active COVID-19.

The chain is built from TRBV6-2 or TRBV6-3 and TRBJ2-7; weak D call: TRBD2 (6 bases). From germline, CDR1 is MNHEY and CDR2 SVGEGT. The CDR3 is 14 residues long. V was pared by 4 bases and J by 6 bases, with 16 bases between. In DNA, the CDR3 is TGTGCCAGCAGTTCCGCGGGACGCCGCAGCGAGCAGTACGTC. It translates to CASSSAGRRSEQYV.

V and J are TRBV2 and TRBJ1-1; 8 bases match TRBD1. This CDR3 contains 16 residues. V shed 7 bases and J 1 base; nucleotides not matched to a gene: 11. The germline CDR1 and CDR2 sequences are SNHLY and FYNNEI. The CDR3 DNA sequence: TGTGCCAGCATGACCGACAGGGGATGGGGGAACACTGAAGCTTTCTTT. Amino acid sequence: CASMTDRGWGNTEAFF.

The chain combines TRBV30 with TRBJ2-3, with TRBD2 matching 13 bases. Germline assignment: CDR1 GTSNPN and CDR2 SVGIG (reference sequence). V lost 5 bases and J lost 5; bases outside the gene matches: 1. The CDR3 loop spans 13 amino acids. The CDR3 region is CAWRTSGRDTQYF. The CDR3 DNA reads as TGTGCCTGGCGGACTAGCGGGAGAGATACGCAGTATTTT.

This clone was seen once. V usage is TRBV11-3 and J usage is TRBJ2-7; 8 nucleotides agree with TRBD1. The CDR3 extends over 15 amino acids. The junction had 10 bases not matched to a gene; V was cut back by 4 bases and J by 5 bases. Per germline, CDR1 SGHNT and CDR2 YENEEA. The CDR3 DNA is TGTGCCAGCAGCTCCGGACAGGGTCGGATCAACGAGCAGTACTTC. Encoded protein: CASSSGQGRINEQYF. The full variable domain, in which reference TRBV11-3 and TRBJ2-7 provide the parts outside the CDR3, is EAGVVQSPRYKIIEKKQPVAFWCNPISGHNTLYWYLQNLGQGPELLIRYENEEAVDDSQLPKDRFSAERLKGVDSTLKIQPAELGDSAVYLCASSSGQGRINEQYFGPGTRLTVT.

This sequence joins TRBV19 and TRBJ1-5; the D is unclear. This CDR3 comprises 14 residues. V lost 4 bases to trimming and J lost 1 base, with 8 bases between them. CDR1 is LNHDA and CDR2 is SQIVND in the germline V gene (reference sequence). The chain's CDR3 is CASSKAVSNQPQHF. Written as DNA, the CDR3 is TGTGCCAGTAGTAAGGCGGTGAGCAATCAGCCCCAGCATTTT. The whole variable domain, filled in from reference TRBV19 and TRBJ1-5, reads DGGITQSPKYLFRKEGQNVTLSCEQNLNHDAMYWYRQDPGQGLRLIYYSQIVNDFQKGDIAEGYSVSREKKESFPLTVTSAQKNPTAFYLCASSKAVSNQPQHFGDGTRLSIL.

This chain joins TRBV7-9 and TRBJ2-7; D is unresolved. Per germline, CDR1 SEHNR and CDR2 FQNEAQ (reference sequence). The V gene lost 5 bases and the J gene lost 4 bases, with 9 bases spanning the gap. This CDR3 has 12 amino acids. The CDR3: CASSRLGYEQYF. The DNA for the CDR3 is TGTGCCAGCAGCCGACTTGGTTACGAGCAGTACTTC.

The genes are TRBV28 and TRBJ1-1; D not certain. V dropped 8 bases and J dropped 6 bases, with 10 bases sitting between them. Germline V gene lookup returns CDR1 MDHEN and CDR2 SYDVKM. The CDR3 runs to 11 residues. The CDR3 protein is CASGREAEAFF. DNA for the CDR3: TGTGCCAGCGGGAGGGAGGCTGAAGCTTTCTTT.

CDR3 nucleotide sequence: TGTGCCCTTAGAGATACAACTAATGAAAAACTGTTTTTT. Its translation: CALRDTTNEKLFF. The chain joins TRBV28 to TRBJ1-4, with D hard to call. Trimming pared 11 bases from V and 0 bases from J, leaving 10 bases between. Per the germline V gene, CDR1 is MDHEN and CDR2 is SYDVKM. The CDR3 consists of 13 residues. The whole variable domain, remainder taken from reference TRBV28 and TRBJ1-4, is DVKVTQSSRYLVKRTGEKVFLECVQDMDHENMFWYRQDPGLGLRLIYFSYDVKMKEKGDIPEGYSVSREKKERFSLILESASTNQTSMYLCALRDTTNEKLFFGSGTQLSVL.

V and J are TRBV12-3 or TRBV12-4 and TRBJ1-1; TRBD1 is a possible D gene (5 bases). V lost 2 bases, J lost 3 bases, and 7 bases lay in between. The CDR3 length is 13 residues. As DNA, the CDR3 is TGTGCCAGCAGTTTAAAGGGGCACACTGAAGCTTTCTTT. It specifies CASSLKGHTEAFF.

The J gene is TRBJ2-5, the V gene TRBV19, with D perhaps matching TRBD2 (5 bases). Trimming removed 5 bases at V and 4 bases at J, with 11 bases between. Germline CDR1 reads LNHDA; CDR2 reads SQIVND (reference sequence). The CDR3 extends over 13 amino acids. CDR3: CASSGVAPETQYF. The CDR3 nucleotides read TGTGCCAGTAGTGGTGTAGCGCCAGAGACCCAGTACTTC.

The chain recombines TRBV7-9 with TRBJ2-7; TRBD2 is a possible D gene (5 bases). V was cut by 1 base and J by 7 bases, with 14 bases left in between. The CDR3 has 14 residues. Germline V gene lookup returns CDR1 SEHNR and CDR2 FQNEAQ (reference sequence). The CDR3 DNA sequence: TGTGCCAGCAGCTTAGATACGACCCGCGGGGAGCAGTACTTC. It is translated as CASSLDTTRGEQYF.

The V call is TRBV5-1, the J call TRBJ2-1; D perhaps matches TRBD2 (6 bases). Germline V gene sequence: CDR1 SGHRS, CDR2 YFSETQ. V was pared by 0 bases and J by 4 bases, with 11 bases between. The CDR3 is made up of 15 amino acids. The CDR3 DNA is TGCGCCAGCAGCTTGGGGTCGGAGGGTTACAATGAGCAGTTCTTC. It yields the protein CASSLGSEGYNEQFF. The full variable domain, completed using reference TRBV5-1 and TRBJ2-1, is KAGVTQTPRYLIKTRGQQVTLSCSPISGHRSVSWYQQTPGQGLQFLFEYFSETQRNKGNFPGRFSGRQFSNSRSEMNVSTLELGDSALYLCASSLGSEGYNEQFFGPGTRLTVL.

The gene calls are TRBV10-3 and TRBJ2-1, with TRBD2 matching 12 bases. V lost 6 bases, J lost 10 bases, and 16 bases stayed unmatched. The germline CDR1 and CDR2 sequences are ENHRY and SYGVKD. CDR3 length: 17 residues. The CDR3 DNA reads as TGTGCCATCAGGGCTAGCGGGAGGGCCGAAGTTTCTTGGGAGCAGTTCTTC. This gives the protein CAIRASGRAEVSWEQFF.

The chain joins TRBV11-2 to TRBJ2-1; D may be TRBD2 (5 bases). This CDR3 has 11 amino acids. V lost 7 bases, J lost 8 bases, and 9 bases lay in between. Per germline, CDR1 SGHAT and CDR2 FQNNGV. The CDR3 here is CASTRGYEQFF. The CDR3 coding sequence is TGTGCCAGCACCCGAGGGTATGAGCAGTTCTTC.

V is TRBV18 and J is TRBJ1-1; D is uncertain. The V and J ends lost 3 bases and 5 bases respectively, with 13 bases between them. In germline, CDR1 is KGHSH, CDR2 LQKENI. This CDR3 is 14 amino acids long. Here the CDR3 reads CASSPASGRTEAFF. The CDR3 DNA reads TGTGCCAGCTCACCGGCGTCAGGTAGAACTGAAGCTTTCTTT.

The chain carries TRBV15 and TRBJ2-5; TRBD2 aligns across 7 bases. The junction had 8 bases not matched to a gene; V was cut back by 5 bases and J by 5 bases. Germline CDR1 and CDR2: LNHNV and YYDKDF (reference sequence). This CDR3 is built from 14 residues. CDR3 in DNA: TGTGCCACCAGCCGACTAGCTGGCGGCGAGACCCAGTACTTC. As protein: CATSRLAGGETQYF.

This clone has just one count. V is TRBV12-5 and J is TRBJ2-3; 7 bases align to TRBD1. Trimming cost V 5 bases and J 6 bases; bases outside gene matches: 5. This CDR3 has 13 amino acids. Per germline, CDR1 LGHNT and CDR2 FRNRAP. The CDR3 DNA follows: TGTGCTAGTGGTCCGCGACAGGGCGATACGCAGTATTTT. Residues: CASGPRQGDTQYF.

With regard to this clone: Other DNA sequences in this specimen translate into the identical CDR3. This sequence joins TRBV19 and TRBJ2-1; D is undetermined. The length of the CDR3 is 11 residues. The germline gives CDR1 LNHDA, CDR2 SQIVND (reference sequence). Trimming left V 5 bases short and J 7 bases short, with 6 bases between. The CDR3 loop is CASSRWNEQFF. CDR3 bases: TGTGCCAGTAGTCGGTGGAATGAGCAGTTCTTC.

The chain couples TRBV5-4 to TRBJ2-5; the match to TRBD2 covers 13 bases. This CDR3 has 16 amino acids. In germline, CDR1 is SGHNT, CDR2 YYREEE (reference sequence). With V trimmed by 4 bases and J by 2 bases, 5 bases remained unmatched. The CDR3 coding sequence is TGTGCCAGCAGCCGCAGGACTAGCGGGGGACAAGAGACCCAGTACTTC. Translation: CASSRRTSGGQETQYF.

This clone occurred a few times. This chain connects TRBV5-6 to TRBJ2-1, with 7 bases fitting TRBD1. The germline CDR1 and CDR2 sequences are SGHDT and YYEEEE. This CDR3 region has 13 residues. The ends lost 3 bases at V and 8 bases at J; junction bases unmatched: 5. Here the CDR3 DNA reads TGTGCCAGCAGCTACTACAGGGGTGATGAGCAGTTCTTC. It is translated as CASSYYRGDEQFF.

The CDR3 sequence: CASSPEEGFRANYGYTF. CDR3 coding DNA: TGCGCCAGCAGCCCAGAAGAGGGCTTCCGGGCTAACTATGGCTACACCTTC. The chain employs TRBV4-1 and TRBJ1-2; D gene uncertain. V was pared by 4 bases and J by 0 bases, with 18 bases between. There are 17 residues in the CDR3. CDR1 MGHRA and CDR2 YSYEKL come from the germline V gene.

The CDR3, as DNA: TGTGCCGCAGGCGTACAGGGTTCGTCGACTGAAGCTTTCTTT. This sequence encodes CAAGVQGSSTEAFF. The genes are TRBV19 and TRBJ1-1, with D perhaps TRBD1 (6 bases). CDR3 size: 14 residues. CDR1 LNHDA and CDR2 SQIVND come from the germline V gene (reference sequence). V was clipped by 11 bases and J by 5 bases, with 21 bases between them.

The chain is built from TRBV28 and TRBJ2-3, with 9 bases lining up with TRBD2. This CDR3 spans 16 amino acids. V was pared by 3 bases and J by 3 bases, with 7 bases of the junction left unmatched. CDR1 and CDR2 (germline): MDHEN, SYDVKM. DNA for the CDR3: TGTGCCAGCAGTTTCCCTAGCGGGGTCGTTACAGATACGCAGTATTTT. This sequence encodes CASSFPSGVVTDTQYF.

CDR3 sequence (DNA): TGTGCCAGCAGTATGAGGTTGGGGGCGGGAGAGGCAGATACGCAGTATTTT. This sequence encodes CASSMRLGAGEADTQYF. The chain employs TRBV11-2 and TRBJ2-3, with D possibly being TRBD2 (7 bases). The germline CDR1 and CDR2 sequences are SGHAT and FQNNGV. This CDR3 region has 17 residues. The ends were cut back, 6 bases at V and 4 bases at J, with 23 bases in the middle.